The 13 T cell receptor beta chains listed next were all sequenced from one sample in a study of beta chain features in type 1 diabetes. As every portion of the isolated RNA was reverse transcribed, the sequencing read expressed TCRB transcripts. The method was immunoSEQ multiplex PCR; TCRdb's version includes in-frame clones alone and lacks a portion of them. The data show 120,000 to 150,000 clones, about 10% seen once. The specimen was naive CD4+ T cells from blood. Every receptor here comes from a man between 18 and 35 years old in good health.

This clone was seen only a few times. The J gene is TRBJ2-7, the V gene TRBV7-9, with 9 bases fitting TRBD1. The germline V gene encodes CDR1 SEHNR and CDR2 FQNEAQ (reference sequence). V lost 6 bases, J lost 4 bases, and 4 bases stayed unmatched. This CDR3 is 13 amino acids long. The CDR3 DNA is TGTGCCAGCAGTCCCGGGACAGGGTACGAGCAGTACTTC. It specifies CASSPGTGYEQYF.

The V gene is TRBV30, the J gene TRBJ1-1; D not resolved. CDR1 is GTSNPN and CDR2 is SVGIG in the germline V gene (reference sequence). This CDR3 region has 11 residues. V was shortened by 3 bases and J by 6 bases, with 8 bases between the two germline ends. The CDR3 reads CAWRVGSEAFF. CDR3 DNA sequence: TGTGCCTGGAGGGTCGGGTCTGAAGCTTTCTTT.

This clone was counted a few times. The chain recombines TRBV27 with TRBJ1-2, with 8 bases fitting TRBD1. CDR1 is MNHEY and CDR2 is SMNVEV in the germline V gene (reference sequence). With V trimmed by 8 bases and J by 8 bases, 16 bases remained unmatched. The CDR3 is 15 residues long. In DNA form, the CDR3 reads TGTGCCAGCCGGCGGGAAGGACAGGGAGGACTAGGCTACACCTTC. It codes for CASRREGQGGLGYTF.

This rearrangement joins TRBV27 to TRBJ2-1, with 8 bases that match TRBD2. Looked up from germline, CDR1 is MNHEY and CDR2 is SMNVEV (reference sequence). The CDR3 contains 16 residues. The J segment lost 0 bases and the V segment lost 9 bases, leaving 10 bases of the junction unmatched. CDR3 coding DNA: TGTGCCAGGGCTTTAGCGGGACAAATCTCCTACAATGAGCAGTTCTTC. Protein sequence: CARALAGQISYNEQFF.

This clone was seen more than once but under ten times. The rearrangement links TRBV7-2 to TRBJ2-1; TRBD2 matches 8 bases. Per germline, CDR1 SGHTA and CDR2 FQGNSA. This CDR3 comprises 15 residues. The V gene end was trimmed by 4 bases and the J gene end by 3 bases; junction bases not matched to a gene: 5. The CDR3 region is CASSSGTSDYNEQFF. The CDR3 coding sequence is TGTGCCAGCAGCTCCGGGACTAGTGACTACAATGAGCAGTTCTTC.

The chain uses TRBV19 and TRBJ2-5, with D unclear. With 0 bases removed from V and 7 bases from J, the gap between germline ends came to 9 bases. Germline CDR1 is LNHDA and CDR2 is SQIVND (reference sequence). CDR3 length equals 13 residues. CDR3 in DNA: TGTGCCAGTAGTATAGACCTGTTCGTGACCCAGTACTTC. The encoded protein is CASSIDLFVTQYF. Filled out from reference TRBV19 and TRBJ2-5, the complete variable domain reads DGGITQSPKYLFRKEGQNVTLSCEQNLNHDAMYWYRQDPGQGLRLIYYSQIVNDFQKGDIAEGYSVSREKKESFPLTVTSAQKNPTAFYLCASSIDLFVTQYFGPGTRLLVL.

This clone has just a few counts. The rearrangement uses TRBV18 and TRBJ2-7, with D possibly TRBD2 on 5 matching bases. The CDR3 has 13 amino acids. Trimming pared 6 bases from V and 3 bases from J, leaving 12 bases between. In germline, CDR1 is KGHSH, CDR2 LQKENI. The CDR3 DNA reads TGTGCCAGCTCGCGTGAAGGACTCTACGAGCAGTACTTC. As protein: CASSREGLYEQYF.

This clone was counted only a few times. J is TRBJ2-3 and V is TRBV5-4; D gene ambiguous. The CDR3 has 13 residues. V lost 0 bases and J lost 1, with 3 bases in between. The germline V gene has CDR1 SGHNT and CDR2 YYREEE (reference sequence). The CDR3 here is CASSLERTDTQYF. For the CDR3, the DNA is TGTGCCAGCAGCTTGGAGCGCACAGATACGCAGTATTTT. The entire variable domain, with the rest obtained from reference TRBV5-4 and TRBJ2-3, is as follows: ETGVTQSPTHLIKTRGQQVTLRCSSQSGHNTVSWYQQALGQGPQFIFQYYREEENGRGNFPPRFSGLQFPNYSSELNVNALELDDSALYLCASSLERTDTQYFGPGTRLTVL.

In its sample, this clone was seen a few times. The V call is TRBV5-4, the J call TRBJ1-6, with TRBD1 matching 7 bases. The V segment lost 1 base and the J segment 10 bases; nucleotides outside the gene matches: 5. The CDR3 has 14 amino acids. Germline loops: CDR1 SGHNT, CDR2 YYREEE (reference sequence). CDR3 sequence: CASSLRQGGSPLHF. The CDR3 DNA sequence: TGTGCCAGCAGCTTGCGACAGGGTGGATCACCCCTCCACTTT.

This clone was observed a few times. The chain links TRBV9 to TRBJ2-3; 10 nucleotides match TRBD2. The CDR3 runs to 18 residues. The V and J ends lost 0 bases and 0 bases, in that order; junction bases with no gene match: 7. Per the germline V gene, CDR1 is SGDLS and CDR2 is YYNGEE. CDR3 amino acids: CASSVGAGGTTSTDTQYF. In DNA form, the CDR3 reads TGTGCCAGCAGCGTAGGAGCGGGGGGGACCACTAGCACAGATACGCAGTATTTT.

The chain recombines TRBV1 with TRBJ2-7; TRBD2 is the table's D call and was not checked against the DNA. TRBV1 is a known pseudogene. The CDR3 length is 16 residues. CDR3 residues: CTSSQARLGGAGEQYF. The CDR3 bases are TGCACCAGCAGCCAAGCTCGATTGGGGGGGGCGGGCGAGCAGTACTTC.

To note about this clone: The same CDR3 also results from other DNA sequences found in this sample. The chain is built from TRBV7-2 and TRBJ2-5, with 9 positions matching TRBD2. CDR3 length: 14 residues. V trimming: 5 bases; J trimming: 2 bases; junction bases outside the gene matches: 3. Germline values: CDR1 SGHTA, CDR2 FQGNSA. The CDR3 DNA is TGTGCCAGCAGCCTGAGCGGGGGGCAAGAGACCCAGTACTTC. This gives the protein CASSLSGGQETQYF. Drawing the rest from reference TRBV7-2 and TRBJ2-5, the complete variable domain is GAGVSQSPSNKVTEKGKDVELRCDPISGHTALYWYRQSLGQGLEFLIYFQGNSAPDKSGLPSDRFSAERTGGSVSTLTIQRTQQEDSAVYLCASSLSGGQETQYFGPGTRLLVL.

The sample holds a few counts of this clone. The V gene is TRBV4-3, the J gene TRBJ1-6; TRBD1 is a possible D gene (6 bases). CDR1 is LGHNA and CDR2 is YSLEER in the germline V gene. The CDR3 covers 16 residues. The V and J ends lost 0 bases and 8 bases respectively, with 14 bases between them. The CDR3 coding sequence is TGCGCCAGCAGCCAAGATCACGGGGGGCGGGATTCACCCCTCCACTTT. Translating it yields CASSQDHGGRDSPLHF.